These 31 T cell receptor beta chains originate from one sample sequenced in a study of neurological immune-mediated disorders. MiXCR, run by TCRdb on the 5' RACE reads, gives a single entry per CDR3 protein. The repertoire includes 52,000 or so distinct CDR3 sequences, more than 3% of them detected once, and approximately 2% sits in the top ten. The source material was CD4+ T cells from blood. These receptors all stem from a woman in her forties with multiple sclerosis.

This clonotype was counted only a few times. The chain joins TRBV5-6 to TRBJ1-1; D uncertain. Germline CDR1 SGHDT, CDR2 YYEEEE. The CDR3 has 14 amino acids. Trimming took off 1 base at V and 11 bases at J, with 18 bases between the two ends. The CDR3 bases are TGTGCCAGCAGCTTGTACTGGCAGGAACCCGGGGCTTTCTTT. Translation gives CASSLYWQEPGAFF.

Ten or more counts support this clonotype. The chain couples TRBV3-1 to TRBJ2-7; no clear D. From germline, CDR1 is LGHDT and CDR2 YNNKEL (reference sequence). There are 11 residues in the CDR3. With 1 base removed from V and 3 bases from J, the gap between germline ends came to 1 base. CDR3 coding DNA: TGTGCCAGCAGCCAAGGCTACGAGCAGTACTTC. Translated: CASSQGYEQYF.

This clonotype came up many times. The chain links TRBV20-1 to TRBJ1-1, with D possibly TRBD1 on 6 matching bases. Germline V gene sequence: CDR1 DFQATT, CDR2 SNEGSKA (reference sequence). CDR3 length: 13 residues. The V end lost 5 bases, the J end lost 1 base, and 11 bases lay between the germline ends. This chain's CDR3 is CSAQTGPNTEAFF. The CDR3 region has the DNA TGCAGTGCTCAGACAGGCCCGAACACTGAAGCTTTCTTT.

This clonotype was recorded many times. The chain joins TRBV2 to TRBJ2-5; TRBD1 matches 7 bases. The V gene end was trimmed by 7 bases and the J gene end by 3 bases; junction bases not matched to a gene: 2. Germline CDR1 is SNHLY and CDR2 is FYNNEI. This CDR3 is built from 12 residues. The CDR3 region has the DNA TGTGCCAGCAAAGACAGGGAAGAGACCCAGTACTTC. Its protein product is CASKDREETQYF.

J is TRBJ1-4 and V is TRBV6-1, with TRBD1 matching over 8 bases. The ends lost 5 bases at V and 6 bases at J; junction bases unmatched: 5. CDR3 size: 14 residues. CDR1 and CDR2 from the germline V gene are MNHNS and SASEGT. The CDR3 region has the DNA TGTGCCAGCAGTAGGGCAGGGGGCTATGAAAAACTGTTTTTT. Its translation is CASSRAGGYEKLFF.

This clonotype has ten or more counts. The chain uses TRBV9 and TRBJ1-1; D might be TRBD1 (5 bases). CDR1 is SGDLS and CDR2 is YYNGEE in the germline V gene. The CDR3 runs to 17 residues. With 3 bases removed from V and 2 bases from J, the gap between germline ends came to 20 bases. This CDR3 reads CASSAYGSGAPNTEAFF. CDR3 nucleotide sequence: TGTGCCAGCAGCGCTTACGGTAGTGGGGCTCCAAACACTGAAGCTTTCTTT.

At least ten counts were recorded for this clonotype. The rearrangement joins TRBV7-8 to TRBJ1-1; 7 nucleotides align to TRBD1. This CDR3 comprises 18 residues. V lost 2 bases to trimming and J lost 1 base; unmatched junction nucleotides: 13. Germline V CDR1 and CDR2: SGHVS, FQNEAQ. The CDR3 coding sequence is TGTGCCAGCAGCTTAATTGGATGGGACAGACTGAAGAACACTGAAGCTTTCTTT. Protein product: CASSLIGWDRLKNTEAFF.

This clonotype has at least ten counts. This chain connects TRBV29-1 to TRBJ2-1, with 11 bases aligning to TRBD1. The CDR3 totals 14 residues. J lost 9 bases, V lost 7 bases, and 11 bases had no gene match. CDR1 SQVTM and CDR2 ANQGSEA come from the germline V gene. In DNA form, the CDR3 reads TGCAGCGCCTCAGCCGGGACAGGGGGTGCTGAGCAGTTCTTC. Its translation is CSASAGTGGAEQFF.

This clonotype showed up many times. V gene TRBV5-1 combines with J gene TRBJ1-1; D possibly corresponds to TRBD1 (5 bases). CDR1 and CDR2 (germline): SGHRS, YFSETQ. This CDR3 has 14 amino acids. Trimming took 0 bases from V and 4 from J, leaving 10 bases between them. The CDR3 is CASSLVGVGTEAFF. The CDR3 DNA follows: TGCGCCAGCAGCTTGGTAGGGGTGGGCACTGAAGCTTTCTTT.

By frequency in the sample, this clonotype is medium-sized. CDR3 coding DNA: TGCAGCGCATCGACAGGGGCGAGCACAGATACGCAGTATTTT. Translated, it gives CSASTGASTDTQYF. This rearrangement joins TRBV29-1 to TRBJ2-3; 8 bases match TRBD1. V lost 7 bases and J lost 0; bases outside the gene matches: 6. Germline CDR1 and CDR2: SQVTM and ANQGSEA. The CDR3 runs 14 residues.

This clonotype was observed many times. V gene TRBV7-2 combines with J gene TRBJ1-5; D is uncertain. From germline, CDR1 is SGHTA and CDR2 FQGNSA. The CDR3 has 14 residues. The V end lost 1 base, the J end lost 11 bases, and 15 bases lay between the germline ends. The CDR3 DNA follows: TGTGCCAGCAGCTTAGGGGTTGAATTTTCAGCCCAGCATTTT. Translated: CASSLGVEFSAQHF.

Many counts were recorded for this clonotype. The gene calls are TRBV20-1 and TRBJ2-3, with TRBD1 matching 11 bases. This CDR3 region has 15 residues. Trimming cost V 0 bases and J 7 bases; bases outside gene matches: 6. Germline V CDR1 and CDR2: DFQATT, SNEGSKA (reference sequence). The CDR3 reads CSARDPGQGANTQYF. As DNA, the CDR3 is TGCAGTGCTAGAGATCCAGGACAGGGGGCAAATACGCAGTATTTT.

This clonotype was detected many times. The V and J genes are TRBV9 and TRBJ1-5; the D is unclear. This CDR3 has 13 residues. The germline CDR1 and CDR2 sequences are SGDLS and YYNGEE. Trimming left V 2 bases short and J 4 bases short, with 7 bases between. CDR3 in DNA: TGTGCCAGCAGCGTCGGAGAGAATCAGCCCCAGCATTTT. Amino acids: CASSVGENQPQHF.

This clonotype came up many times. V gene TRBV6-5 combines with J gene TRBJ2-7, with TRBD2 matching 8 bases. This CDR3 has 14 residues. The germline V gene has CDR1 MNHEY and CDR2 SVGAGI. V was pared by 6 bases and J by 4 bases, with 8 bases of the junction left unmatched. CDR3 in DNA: TGTGCCAGCAGCTCTACGGGGGGGGCGTACGAGCAGTACTTC. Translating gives CASSSTGGAYEQYF.

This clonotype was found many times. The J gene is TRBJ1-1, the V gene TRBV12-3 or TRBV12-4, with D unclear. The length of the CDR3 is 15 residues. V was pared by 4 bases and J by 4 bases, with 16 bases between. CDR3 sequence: CASSSRSPSGTEAFF. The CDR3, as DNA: TGTGCCAGCAGTTCGCGCTCACCTTCGGGCACTGAAGCTTTCTTT.

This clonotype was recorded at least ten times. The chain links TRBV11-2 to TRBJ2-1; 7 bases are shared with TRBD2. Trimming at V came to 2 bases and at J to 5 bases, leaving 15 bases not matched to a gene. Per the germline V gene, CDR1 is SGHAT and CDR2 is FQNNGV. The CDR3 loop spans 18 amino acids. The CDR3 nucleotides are TGTGCCAGCAGCTTACGCCCCCTCAGCGGGGAGGTCCACAATGAGCAGTTCTTC. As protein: CASSLRPLSGEVHNEQFF.

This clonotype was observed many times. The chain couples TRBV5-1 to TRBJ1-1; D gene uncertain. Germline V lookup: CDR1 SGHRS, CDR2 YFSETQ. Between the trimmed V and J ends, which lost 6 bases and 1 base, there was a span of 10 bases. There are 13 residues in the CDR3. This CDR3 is CASMASGNTEAFF. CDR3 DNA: TGCGCCAGCATGGCATCCGGGAACACTGAAGCTTTCTTT.

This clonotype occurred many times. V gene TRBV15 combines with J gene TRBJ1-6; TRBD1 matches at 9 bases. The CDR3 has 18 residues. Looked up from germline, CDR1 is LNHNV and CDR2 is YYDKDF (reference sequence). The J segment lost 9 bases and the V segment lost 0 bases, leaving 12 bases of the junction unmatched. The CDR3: CATSRDRGTGNFGSPLHF. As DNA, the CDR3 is TGTGCCACCAGCAGAGATAGGGGGACAGGGAATTTTGGTTCACCCCTCCACTTT.

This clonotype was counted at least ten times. CDR3 residues: CASSSNGGKAEAFF. The CDR3 DNA reads as TGTGCCAGCAGTTCCAACGGGGGCAAGGCTGAAGCTTTCTTT. This sequence joins TRBV12-3 or TRBV12-4 and TRBJ1-1, with D maybe TRBD1 (6 bases). Trimming took off 4 bases at V and 6 bases at J, with 15 bases between the two ends. The CDR3 loop spans 14 amino acids.

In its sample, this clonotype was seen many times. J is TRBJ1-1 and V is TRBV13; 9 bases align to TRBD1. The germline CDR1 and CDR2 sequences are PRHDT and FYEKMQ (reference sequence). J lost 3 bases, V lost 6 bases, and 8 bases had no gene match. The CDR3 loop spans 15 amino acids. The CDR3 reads CASSGWTGVYTEAFF. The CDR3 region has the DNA TGTGCCAGCAGTGGTTGGACAGGGGTGTACACTGAAGCTTTCTTT.

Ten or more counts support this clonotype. DNA of the CDR3: TGTGCCAGCAGTTACAAAGGGGACTCACCCCTCCACTTT. Translated, it gives CASSYKGDSPLHF. The chain joins TRBV6-6 to TRBJ1-6; possible D gene TRBD1, 5 bases. CDR3 length equals 13 residues. CDR1 and CDR2 (germline): MNHNY, SVGAGI (reference sequence). Trimming cost V 2 bases and J 10 bases, with 9 bases left between them.

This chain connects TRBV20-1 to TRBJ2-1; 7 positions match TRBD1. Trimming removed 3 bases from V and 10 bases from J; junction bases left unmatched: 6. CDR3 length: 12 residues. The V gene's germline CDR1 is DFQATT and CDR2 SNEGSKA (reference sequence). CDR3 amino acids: CSARDRPYEQFF. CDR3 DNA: TGCAGTGCTAGGGACAGGCCCTACGAGCAGTTCTTC.

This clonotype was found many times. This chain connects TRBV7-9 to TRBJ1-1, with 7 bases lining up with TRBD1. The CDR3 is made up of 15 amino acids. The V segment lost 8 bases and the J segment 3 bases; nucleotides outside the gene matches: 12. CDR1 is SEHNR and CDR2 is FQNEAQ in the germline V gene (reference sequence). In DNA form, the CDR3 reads TGTGCCAGCGTCAGGCTAGGGGGCACGGACACTGAAGCTTTCTTT. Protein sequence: CASVRLGGTDTEAFF. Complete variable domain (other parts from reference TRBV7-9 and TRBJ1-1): DTGVSQNPRHKITKRGQNVTFRCDPISEHNRLYWYRQTLGQGPEFLTYFQNEAQLEKSRLLSDRFSAERPKGSFSTLEIQRTEQGDSAMYLCASVRLGGTDTEAFFGQGTRLTVV.

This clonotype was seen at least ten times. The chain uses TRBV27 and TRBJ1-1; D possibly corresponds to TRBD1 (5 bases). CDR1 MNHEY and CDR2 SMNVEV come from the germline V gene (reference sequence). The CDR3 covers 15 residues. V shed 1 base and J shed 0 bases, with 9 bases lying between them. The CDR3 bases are TGTGCCAGCAGTTTATACGGGGGGATGAACACTGAAGCTTTCTTT. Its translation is CASSLYGGMNTEAFF.

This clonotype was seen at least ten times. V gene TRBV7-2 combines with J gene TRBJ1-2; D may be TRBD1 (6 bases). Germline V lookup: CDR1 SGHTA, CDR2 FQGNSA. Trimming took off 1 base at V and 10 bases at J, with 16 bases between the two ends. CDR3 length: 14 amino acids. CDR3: CASSLVGTTGIYTF. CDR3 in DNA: TGTGCCAGCAGCTTAGTCGGGACAACTGGAATCTACACCTTC. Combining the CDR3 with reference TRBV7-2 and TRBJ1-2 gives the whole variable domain GAGVSQSPSNKVTEKGKDVELRCDPISGHTALYWYRQSLGQGLEFLIYFQGNSAPDKSGLPSDRFSAERTGGSVSTLTIQRTQQEDSAVYLCASSLVGTTGIYTFGSGTRLTVV.

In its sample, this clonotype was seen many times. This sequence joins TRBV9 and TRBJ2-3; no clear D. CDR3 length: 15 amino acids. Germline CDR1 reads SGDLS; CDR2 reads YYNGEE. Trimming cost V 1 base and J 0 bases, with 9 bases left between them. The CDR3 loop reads CASSVKDPSTDTQYF. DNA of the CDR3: TGTGCCAGCAGCGTAAAGGATCCTAGCACAGATACGCAGTATTTT.

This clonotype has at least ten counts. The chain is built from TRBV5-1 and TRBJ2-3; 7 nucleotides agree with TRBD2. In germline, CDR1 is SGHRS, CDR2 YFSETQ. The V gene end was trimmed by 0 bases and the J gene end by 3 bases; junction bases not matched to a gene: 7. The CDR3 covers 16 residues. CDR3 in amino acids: CASSLAGTKGTDTQYF. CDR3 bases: TGCGCCAGCAGCTTGGCCGGGACTAAGGGGACAGATACGCAGTATTTT.

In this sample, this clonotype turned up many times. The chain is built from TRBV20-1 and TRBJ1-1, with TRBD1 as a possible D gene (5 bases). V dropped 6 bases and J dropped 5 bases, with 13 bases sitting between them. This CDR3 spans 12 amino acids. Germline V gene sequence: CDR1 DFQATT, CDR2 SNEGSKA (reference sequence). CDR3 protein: CSAGAVGTEAFF. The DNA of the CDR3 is TGCAGTGCCGGGGCTGTGGGGACTGAAGCTTTCTTT.

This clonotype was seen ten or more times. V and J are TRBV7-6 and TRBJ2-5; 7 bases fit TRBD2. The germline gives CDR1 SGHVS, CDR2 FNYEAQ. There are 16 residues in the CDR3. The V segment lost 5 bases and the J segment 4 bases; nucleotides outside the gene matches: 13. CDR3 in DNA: TGTGCCAGCAGCCCTTCTCTGCCGGGGGGATTAGAGACCCAGTACTTC. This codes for CASSPSLPGGLETQYF.

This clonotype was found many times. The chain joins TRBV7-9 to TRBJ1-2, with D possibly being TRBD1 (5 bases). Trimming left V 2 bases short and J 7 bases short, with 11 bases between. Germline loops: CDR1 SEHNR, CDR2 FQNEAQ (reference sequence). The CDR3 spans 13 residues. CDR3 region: CASSLFAGAGYTF. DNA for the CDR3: TGTGCCAGCAGCTTATTCGCCGGGGCTGGCTACACCTTC.

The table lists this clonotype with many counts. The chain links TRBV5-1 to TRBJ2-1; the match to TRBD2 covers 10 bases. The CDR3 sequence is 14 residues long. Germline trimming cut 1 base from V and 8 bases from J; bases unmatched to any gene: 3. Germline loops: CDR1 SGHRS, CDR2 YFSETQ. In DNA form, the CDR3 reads TGCGCCAGCAGCTTGAGGCTAGCGGGGGATGAGCAGTTCTTC. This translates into CASSLRLAGDEQFF.